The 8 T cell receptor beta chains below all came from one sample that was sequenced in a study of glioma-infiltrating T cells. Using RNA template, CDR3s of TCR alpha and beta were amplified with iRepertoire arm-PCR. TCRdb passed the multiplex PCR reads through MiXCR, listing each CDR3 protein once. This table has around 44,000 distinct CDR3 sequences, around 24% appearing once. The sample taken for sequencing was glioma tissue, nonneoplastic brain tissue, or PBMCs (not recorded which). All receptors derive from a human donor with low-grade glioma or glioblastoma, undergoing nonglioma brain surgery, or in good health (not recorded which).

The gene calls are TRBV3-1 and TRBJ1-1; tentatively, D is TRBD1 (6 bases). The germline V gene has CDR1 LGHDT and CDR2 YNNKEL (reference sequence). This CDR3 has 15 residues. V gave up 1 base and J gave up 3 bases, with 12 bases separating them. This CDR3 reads CASSQVGALYTEAFF. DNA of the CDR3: TGTGCCAGCAGCCAAGTGGGGGCGTTGTACACTGAAGCTTTCTTT.

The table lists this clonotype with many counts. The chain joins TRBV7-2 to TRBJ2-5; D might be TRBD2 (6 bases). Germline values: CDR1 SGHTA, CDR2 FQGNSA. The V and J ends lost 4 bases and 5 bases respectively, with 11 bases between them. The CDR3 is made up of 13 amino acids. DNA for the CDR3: TGTGCCAGCAGCTCGGGACTTTTTGAGACCCAGTACTTC. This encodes CASSSGLFETQYF.

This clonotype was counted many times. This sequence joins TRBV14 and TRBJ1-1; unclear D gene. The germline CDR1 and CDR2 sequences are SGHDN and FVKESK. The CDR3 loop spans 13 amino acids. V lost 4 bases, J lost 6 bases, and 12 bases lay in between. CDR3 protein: CASSLSGVAEAFF. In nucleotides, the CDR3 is TGTGCCAGCAGCCTAAGCGGGGTGGCTGAAGCTTTCTTT.

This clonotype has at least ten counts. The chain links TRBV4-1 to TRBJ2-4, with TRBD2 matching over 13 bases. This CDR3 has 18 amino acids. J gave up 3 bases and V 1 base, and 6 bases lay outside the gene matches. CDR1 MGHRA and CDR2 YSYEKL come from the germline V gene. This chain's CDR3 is CASSQGLAGGVGKNIQYF. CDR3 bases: TGCGCCAGCAGCCAAGGACTAGCGGGGGGCGTTGGCAAAAACATTCAGTACTTC.

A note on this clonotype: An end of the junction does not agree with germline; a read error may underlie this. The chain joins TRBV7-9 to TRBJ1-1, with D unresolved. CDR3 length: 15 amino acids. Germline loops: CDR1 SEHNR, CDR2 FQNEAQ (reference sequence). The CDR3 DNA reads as TGTGCCAGCAGCTCGGCTGGAGAGATGAACACTGAAGTTCTCTTT. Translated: CASSSAGEMNTEVLF.

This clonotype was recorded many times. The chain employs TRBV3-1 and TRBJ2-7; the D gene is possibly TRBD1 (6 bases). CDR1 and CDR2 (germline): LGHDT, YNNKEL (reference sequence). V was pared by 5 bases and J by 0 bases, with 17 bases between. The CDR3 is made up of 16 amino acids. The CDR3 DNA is TGTGCCAGCAGCGTGACCTCGGACAGAAGCTCCTACGAGCAGTACTTC. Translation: CASSVTSDRSSYEQYF.

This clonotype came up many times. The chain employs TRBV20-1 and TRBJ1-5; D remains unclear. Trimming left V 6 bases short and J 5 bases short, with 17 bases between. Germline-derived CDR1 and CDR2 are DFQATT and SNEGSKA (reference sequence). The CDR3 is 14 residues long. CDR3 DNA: TGCAGTGCCATCCCCGGACCGGGGTATCAGCCCCAGCATTTT. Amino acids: CSAIPGPGYQPQHF.

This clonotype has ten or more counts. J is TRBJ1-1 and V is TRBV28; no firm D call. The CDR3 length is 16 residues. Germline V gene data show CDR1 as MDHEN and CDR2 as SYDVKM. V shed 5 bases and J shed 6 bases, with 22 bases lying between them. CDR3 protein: CASSLLPAGKAAEAFF. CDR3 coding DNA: TGTGCCAGCAGTCTACTTCCCGCGGGGAAAGCAGCTGAAGCTTTCTTT. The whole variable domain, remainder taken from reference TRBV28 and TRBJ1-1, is DVKVTQSSRYLVKRTGEKVFLECVQDMDHENMFWYRQDPGLGLRLIYFSYDVKMKEKGDIPEGYSVSREKKERFSLILESASTNQTSMYLCASSLLPAGKAAEAFFGQGTRLTVV.